These 16 T cell receptor beta chains were all obtained from the same sample, sequenced in a study of T-cell memory formation after mild COVID-19. TCRdb re-called the 5' RACE reads through MiXCR, storing one row per CDR3 protein. Of 430,000 or so distinct CDR3 sequences listed, approximately 25% were seen once; the top ten hold approximately 12%. Sequencing was done on a sample of PBMCs or a T cell subset sorted from them (not recorded which). The receptors here all came from an adult woman who had mild COVID-19 (a few samples of this study predate the infection). Cell type and time point are not known.

This clonotype has only a few counts. The CDR3 is CASRPTGHRAGSPLHF. For the CDR3, the DNA is TGTGCCAGCAGACCTACGGGACATAGAGCAGGTTCACCCCTCCACTTT. The chain links TRBV6-6 to TRBJ1-6, with a weak D call TRBD1 (6 bases). V was clipped by 6 bases and J by 9 bases, with 21 bases between them. The CDR3 is 16 residues long. In germline, CDR1 is MNHNY, CDR2 SVGAGI (reference sequence).

The chain carries TRBV30 and TRBJ2-5, with a weak D call TRBD1 (6 bases). Trimming removed 3 bases at V and 5 bases at J, with 19 bases between. The germline CDR1 and CDR2 sequences are GTSNPN and SVGIG (reference sequence). The CDR3 totals 15 residues. CDR3 in amino acids: CAWRGDGTPPETQYF. The CDR3 DNA follows: TGTGCCTGGAGGGGGGACGGGACACCCCCGGAGACCCAGTACTTC. Based on the CDR3 plus reference TRBV30 and TRBJ2-5, the full variable domain is SQTIHQWPATLVQPVGSPLSLECTVEGTSNPNLYWYRQAAGRGLQLLFYSVGIGQISSEVPQNLSASRPQDRQFILSSKKLLLSDSGFYLCAWRGDGTPPETQYFGPGTRLLVL.

The rearrangement links TRBV5-1 to TRBJ2-2, with 11 bases that match TRBD1. There are 16 residues in the CDR3. Germline V CDR1 and CDR2: SGHRS, YFSETQ. V lost 4 bases to trimming and J lost 7 bases; unmatched junction nucleotides: 9. The chain's CDR3 is CASSPDGTGGVGELFF. The CDR3 nucleotides read TGCGCCAGCAGCCCGGATGGGACAGGGGGTGTCGGGGAGCTGTTTTTT.

This clonotype was counted between two and nine times. The genes are TRBV20-1 and TRBJ1-1; the D gene is possibly TRBD1 (6 bases). The V gene's germline CDR1 is DFQATT and CDR2 SNEGSKA (reference sequence). V was cut by 6 bases and J by 6 bases, with 20 bases left in between. The CDR3 loop spans 14 amino acids. DNA for the CDR3: TGCAGTGCCCTGTTAAGGCGGGGGGCTTCTGAAGCTTTCTTT. Its translation is CSALLRRGASEAFF.

This clonotype was observed a few times. The chain links TRBV24-1 to TRBJ2-1; 9 bases are shared with TRBD2. Trimming took 0 bases from V and 8 from J; bases not matched to a gene: 13. Germline V gives CDR1 KGHDR, CDR2 SFDVKD. CDR3 size: 18 residues. The CDR3 region is CATSDLKGGASGNDEQFF. CDR3 bases: TGTGCCACCAGTGATTTGAAGGGCGGGGCTAGCGGGAATGATGAGCAGTTCTTC.

V is TRBV7-8 and J is TRBJ2-1, with a tentative D call TRBD2 (6 bases). The CDR3 is 13 amino acids. V was trimmed by 4 bases and J by 4 bases, leaving 8 bases between them. From germline, CDR1 is SGHVS and CDR2 FQNEAQ. DNA for the CDR3: TGTGCCAGCAGCTCGACTAGATACAATGAGCAGTTCTTC. It yields the protein CASSSTRYNEQFF.

The rearrangement links TRBV25-1 to TRBJ1-1; tentatively, D is TRBD1 (5 bases). V was pared by 7 bases and J by 1 base, with 16 bases between. CDR1 is MGHDK, CDR2 SYGVNS, per germline. The length of the CDR3 is 15 residues. Written as DNA, the CDR3 is TGTGCCAGCAACGGTAGGGACGTTGGGAACACTGAAGCTTTCTTT. Amino acids: CASNGRDVGNTEAFF.

This chain connects TRBV20-1 to TRBJ2-2; D call uncertain. Looked up from germline, CDR1 is DFQATT and CDR2 is SNEGSKA (reference sequence). The germline V and J ends were trimmed by 6 bases and 0 bases, with 11 bases remaining between them. CDR3 length equals 14 residues. The DNA of the CDR3 is TGCAGTGCCCCGGTGGGAACGAACACCGGGGAGCTGTTTTTT. This translates into CSAPVGTNTGELFF.

This chain joins TRBV29-1 and TRBJ2-2; a possible D gene is TRBD2 (5 bases). In germline, CDR1 is SQVTM, CDR2 ANQGSEA. This CDR3 is 16 amino acids long. Trimming left V 3 bases short and J 4 bases short, with 18 bases between. In nucleotides, the CDR3 is TGCAGCGTTGACCTCCCGGAGGTGGAGTCCACCGGGGAGCTGTTTTTT. Protein: CSVDLPEVESTGELFF.

The chain carries TRBV30 and TRBJ2-7, with D perhaps TRBD2 (5 bases). Trimming stripped 6 bases from V and 2 bases from J, with 11 bases between. This CDR3 comprises 12 residues. In germline, CDR1 is GTSNPN, CDR2 SVGIG (reference sequence). CDR3 in DNA: TGTGCCTGCAAGCGGAGCACCTACGAGCAGTACTTC. Translation: CACKRSTYEQYF.

This clonotype came up a few times. The rearrangement uses TRBV19 and TRBJ2-1; D might be TRBD1 (5 bases). CDR1 and CDR2 (germline): LNHDA, SQIVND (reference sequence). Trimming took off 7 bases at V and 2 bases at J, with 15 bases between the two ends. This CDR3 has 15 residues. The CDR3, as DNA: TGTGCCAGTACCGTAGGGGTTGGTGCCTACAATGAGCAGTTCTTC. This translates into CASTVGVGAYNEQFF.

This chain uses TRBV7-9 with TRBJ1-1, with TRBD1 as a possible D gene (5 bases). V dropped 0 bases and J dropped 8 bases, with 13 bases sitting between them. Germline CDR1 reads SEHNR; CDR2 reads FQNEAQ (reference sequence). The CDR3 totals 14 residues. The CDR3 sequence: CASSLAWGNGEAFF. CDR3 DNA: TGTGCCAGCAGCTTAGCATGGGGGAACGGAGAAGCTTTCTTT.

The chain carries TRBV7-2 and TRBJ2-7; TRBD2 might be the D (5 bases). CDR1 is SGHTA and CDR2 is FQGNSA in the germline V gene. V lost 11 bases, J lost 0 bases, and 20 bases lay in between. The CDR3 has 15 residues. CDR3 nucleotides: TGTGCCCGGGGTCGAGATGGCTACTCCTCCTACGAGCAGTACTTC. It codes for CARGRDGYSSYEQYF.

The chain recombines TRBV9 with TRBJ2-7; D is perhaps TRBD1 or TRBD2 (5 bases each). Between the trimmed V and J ends, which lost 3 bases and 5 bases, there was a span of 18 bases. The CDR3 loop spans 15 amino acids. CDR1 SGDLS and CDR2 YYNGEE come from the germline V gene. CDR3 in amino acids: CASSAFGGSSDEQYF. The CDR3 DNA reads TGTGCCAGCAGCGCGTTTGGGGGTAGTTCTGACGAGCAGTACTTC.

This clonotype appeared a few times. The chain is built from TRBV4-2 and TRBJ2-7, with D unclear. Trimming removed 4 bases from V and 4 bases from J, with 11 bases in between. Germline values: CDR1 LGHNA, CDR2 YNFKEQ. This CDR3 comprises 13 residues. Written as DNA, the CDR3 is TGTGCCAGCAGCCGAGAGACCACGTACGAGCAGTACTTC. Protein: CASSRETTYEQYF.

This clonotype was detected a few times. The chain is built from TRBV9 and TRBJ2-5, with 9 bases lining up with TRBD2. The CDR3 is made up of 16 amino acids. From germline, CDR1 is SGDLS and CDR2 YYNGEE. With V trimmed by 0 bases and J by 4 bases, 7 bases remained unmatched. Here the CDR3 DNA reads TGTGCCAGCAGCGTAGCCCCAGCGGGAGGCTCAGAGACCCAGTACTTC. Translating gives CASSVAPAGGSETQYF.